Listed here are 25 T cell receptor beta chains from one sample, sequenced in a study of CD8+CD57+ T cells in acquired aplastic anemia. Flow cytometry had shown expanded CD8+CD57+ cells in the patients chosen for sequencing. TCR beta VDJ and CDR3 profiles were obtained from a genomic DNA template. TCRdb re-analysed the reads in MiXCR, keeping a single row per CDR3 protein. The data hold 110,000 or so distinct CDR3 sequences, with roughly 55% observed a single time. The specimen sequenced was sorted CD4+, CD8+, or CD8+CD57+ T cells (not recorded which) from PBMCs. The receptors derive from a human donor with aplastic anemia.

The chain recombines TRBV20-1 with TRBJ2-3; possible D gene TRBD1, 6 bases. The germline gives CDR1 DFQATT, CDR2 SNEGSKA (reference sequence). V lost 0 bases and J 3 bases, leaving 10 bases between the germline ends. The CDR3 sequence is 14 residues long. The CDR3: CSARERGQTDTQYF. For the CDR3, the DNA is TGCAGTGCTAGAGAACGAGGACAGACAGATACGCAGTATTTT.

The chain carries TRBV3-1 and TRBJ2-3; D is possibly TRBD1 (6 bases). Trimming left V 5 bases short and J 10 bases short, with 13 bases between. The germline CDR1 and CDR2 sequences are LGHDT and YNNKEL (reference sequence). The length of the CDR3 is 12 residues. The CDR3 spells CASSVRDTAQYF. Written as DNA, the CDR3 is TGTGCCAGCAGCGTACGGGACACGGCGCAGTATTTT.

In nucleotides, the CDR3 is TGCAGTGCTCTAGCGGGAGTAACCGATACGCAGTATTTT. Protein sequence: CSALAGVTDTQYF. V and J are TRBV20-1 and TRBJ2-3, with TRBD2 matching over 10 bases. V trimming: 5 bases; J trimming: 6 bases; junction bases outside the gene matches: 5. This CDR3 contains 13 residues. From germline, CDR1 is DFQATT and CDR2 SNEGSKA (reference sequence).

Points on this clonotype: Compared with germline, one end of the junction differs, possibly owing to a read error. The chain has TRBV20-1 and TRBJ1-1, with 9 bases identical to TRBD1. Germline CDR1 and CDR2: DFQATT and SNEGSKA (reference sequence). The CDR3 has 13 amino acids. In DNA, the CDR3 is TGCAGTGCACAGGGGGCGATGAACACCGAAGCTTTCTTT. Its protein product is CSAQGAMNTEAFF.

In this sample, this clonotype turned up a few times. The V gene is TRBV29-1, the J gene TRBJ1-3, with no clear D. Germline V lookup: CDR1 SQVTM, CDR2 ANQGSEA. V was cut by 4 bases and J by 0 bases, with 7 bases left in between. The CDR3 has 13 residues. The CDR3 bases are TGCAGCGTTGGGTATAGCTCTGGAAACACCATATATTTT. Amino acid sequence: CSVGYSSGNTIYF. Complete variable domain (other parts from reference TRBV29-1 and TRBJ1-3): SAVISQKPSRDICQRGTSLTIQCQVDSQVTMMFWYRQQPGQSLTLIATANQGSEATYESGFVIDKFPISRPNLTFSTLTVSNMSPEDSSIYLCSVGYSSGNTIYFGEGSWLTVV.

This clonotype has a single count. The chain has TRBV2 and TRBJ2-3; 10 bases agree with TRBD2. This CDR3 contains 15 residues. Germline V gene sequence: CDR1 SNHLY, CDR2 FYNNEI. With V trimmed by 6 bases and J by 6 bases, 9 bases remained unmatched. Here the CDR3 reads CASSREAGGGDTQYF. CDR3 DNA sequence: TGTGCCAGCAGCAGGGAAGCGGGAGGGGGGGATACGCAGTATTTT.

This rearrangement joins TRBV7-2 to TRBJ2-7; 7 bases line up with TRBD1. The V gene's germline CDR1 is SGHTA and CDR2 FQGNSA. The trim removed 5 bases at V and 2 bases at J, leaving 3 bases unmatched. The CDR3 runs 13 residues. The DNA for the CDR3 is TGTGCCAGCAGCCAGGACAGGACCTACGAGCAGTACTTC. Amino acid sequence: CASSQDRTYEQYF. The full variable domain, rest sourced from reference TRBV7-2 and TRBJ2-7, is GAGVSQSPSNKVTEKGKDVELRCDPISGHTALYWYRQSLGQGLEFLIYFQGNSAPDKSGLPSDRFSAERTGGSVSTLTIQRTQQEDSAVYLCASSQDRTYEQYFGPGTRLTVT.

This clonotype occurred many times. The chain joins TRBV13 to TRBJ1-1; D call uncertain. V gave up 5 bases and J gave up 6 bases, with 19 bases separating them. CDR3 length equals 15 residues. Germline-derived CDR1 and CDR2 are PRHDT and FYEKMQ (reference sequence). CDR3 sequence (DNA): TGTGCCAGCAGCGAAGACCAAAATGTGGACGCTGAAGCTTTCTTT. Translating gives CASSEDQNVDAEAFF.

Concerning this clonotype: With a much larger clone just one base away, this may be a read error. The gene calls are TRBV13 and TRBJ1-6; D possibly corresponds to TRBD1 (6 bases). This CDR3 is built from 14 residues. The germline V and J ends were trimmed by 11 bases and 0 bases, with 11 bases remaining between them. From germline, CDR1 is PRHDT and CDR2 FYEKMQ (reference sequence). The chain's CDR3 is CACKGGSYNSPLHF. The CDR3 DNA reads TGTGCCTGCAAAGGGGGCTCCTATAATTCACCCCTCCACTTT. Full variable domain (missing parts from reference TRBV13 and TRBJ1-6): AAGVIQSPRHLIKEKRETATLKCYPIPRHDTVYWYQQGPGQDPQFLISFYEKMQSDKGSIPDRFSAQQFSDYHSELNMSSLELGDSALYFCACKGGSYNSPLHFGNGTRLTVT.

This clonotype has just a few counts. The chain joins TRBV29-1 to TRBJ1-1; D unclear. Germline V gene data show CDR1 as SQVTM and CDR2 as ANQGSEA. The CDR3 is made up of 12 amino acids. Trimming took off 4 bases at V and 1 base at J, with 7 bases between the two ends. Here the CDR3 reads CSVVSENTEAFF. The CDR3 nucleotides read TGCAGCGTTGTATCCGAGAACACTGAAGCTTTCTTT.

This clonotype appeared once. The V and J genes are TRBV20-1 and TRBJ2-7; 10 nucleotides line up with TRBD1. The germline gives CDR1 DFQATT, CDR2 SNEGSKA (reference sequence). The CDR3 has 14 amino acids. The CDR3 coding sequence is TGCAGCGCCCCGGGGGGGACAGGGGTCTACGAGCAGTACTTC. As protein: CSAPGGTGVYEQYF.

The table lists this clonotype with a count of one. The chain carries TRBV10-3 and TRBJ1-5, with D possibly matching TRBD1 (6 bases). The V and J ends lost 2 bases and 4 bases respectively, with 15 bases between them. The CDR3 runs to 16 residues. Germline loops: CDR1 ENHRY, CDR2 SYGVKD. The CDR3 protein is CAISEIGQKPNQPQHF. As DNA, the CDR3 is TGTGCCATCAGTGAGATTGGACAGAAGCCTAATCAGCCCCAGCATTTT.

The chain is built from TRBV12-5 and TRBJ2-5, with 10 bases fitting TRBD2. CDR1 and CDR2 (germline): LGHNT, FRNRAP. This CDR3 has 18 amino acids. The trim removed 0 bases at V and 0 bases at J, leaving 7 bases unmatched. As DNA, the CDR3 is TGTGCTAGTGGTTTGGTACGTACTAGCGGGATCTACCAAGAGACCCAGTACTTC. Translating it yields CASGLVRTSGIYQETQYF.

The gene calls are TRBV29-1 and TRBJ2-7, with unresolved D. The CDR3 covers 17 residues. V lost 1 base to trimming and J lost 1 base, with 20 bases between them. CDR1 is SQVTM, CDR2 ANQGSEA, per germline. The CDR3 region has the DNA TGCAGCGTTGAAGCCCCTACCGATGGGTACTCATCCTACGAGCAGTACTTC. This sequence encodes CSVEAPTDGYSSYEQYF.

In its sample, this clonotype was seen once. The chain has TRBV28 and TRBJ2-7; D not resolved. The germline CDR1 and CDR2 sequences are MDHEN and SYDVKM. The ends were cut back, 1 base at V and 3 bases at J, with 10 bases in the middle. This CDR3 region has 14 residues. CDR3: CASSLLYGSYEQYF. Here the CDR3 DNA reads TGTGCCAGCAGTTTATTATACGGTAGCTACGAGCAGTACTTC.

This chain connects TRBV10-1 to TRBJ2-7; D remains unclear. This CDR3 is 11 amino acids long. V was cut by 5 bases and J by 10 bases, with 12 bases left in between. CDR1 WNHNN and CDR2 SYGVQD come from the germline V gene (reference sequence). The CDR3, as DNA: TGCGCCAGCAGTCCTGGGAAGGTCCAGTACTTC. Translated, it gives CASSPGKVQYF.

The gene calls are TRBV29-1 and TRBJ1-5; D gene unclear. Germline CDR1 SQVTM, CDR2 ANQGSEA. With 6 bases removed from V and 0 bases from J, the gap between germline ends came to 12 bases. The length of the CDR3 is 14 residues. The CDR3: CSVRTGTSNQPQHF. The CDR3 region has the DNA TGCAGCGTGAGGACGGGTACTAGCAATCAGCCCCAGCATTTT.

The V gene is TRBV6-5, the J gene TRBJ1-6; a weak D match, TRBD1 (6 bases). V was shortened by 3 bases and J by 9 bases, with 21 bases between the two germline ends. CDR3 size: 17 residues. Germline V gene data show CDR1 as MNHEY and CDR2 as SVGAGI. The CDR3 coding sequence is TGTGCCAGCAGTTATCAGCCTCCGGGGGCAGCTGGTTCACCCCTCCACTTT. It yields the protein CASSYQPPGAAGSPLHF.

This rearrangement joins TRBV25-1 to TRBJ1-2; the D is unclear. CDR3 length equals 16 residues. V lost 0 bases, J lost 8 bases, and 19 bases lay in between. The germline gives CDR1 MGHDK, CDR2 SYGVNS. CDR3 amino acids: CASSEYYGLSSEGYTF. CDR3 DNA sequence: TGTGCCAGCAGTGAATACTATGGTCTCAGTTCGGAGGGCTACACCTTC.

The chain couples TRBV7-9 to TRBJ2-5; 11 bases fit TRBD2. Trimming cost V 5 bases and J 2 bases; bases outside gene matches: 4. The CDR3 consists of 15 residues. The germline CDR1 and CDR2 sequences are SEHNR and FQNEAQ (reference sequence). The CDR3 is CASSEGTSGQETQYF. CDR3 sequence (DNA): TGTGCCAGCAGCGAGGGGACTAGCGGACAAGAGACCCAGTACTTC.

The chain has TRBV7-9 and TRBJ2-7; D gene ambiguous. This CDR3 is 13 amino acids long. Germline V gene data show CDR1 as SEHNR and CDR2 as FQNEAQ (reference sequence). V was trimmed by 1 base and J by 3 bases, leaving 7 bases between them. CDR3 sequence reads: CASSLEIGYEQYF. The DNA of the CDR3 is TGTGCCAGCAGCTTAGAGATCGGCTACGAGCAGTACTTC.

This chain links TRBV25-1 with TRBJ2-5; maybe TRBD1 (6 bases). V was cut by 5 bases and J by 2 bases, with 12 bases left in between. CDR1 is MGHDK, CDR2 SYGVNS, per germline. CDR3 length: 14 residues. The chain's CDR3 is CASSPGTPQETQYF. For the CDR3, the DNA is TGTGCCAGCAGTCCCGGGACACCACAAGAGACCCAGTACTTC.

The chain links TRBV24-1 to TRBJ1-1; maybe TRBD1 (5 bases). The ends were cut back, 7 bases at V and 7 bases at J, with 15 bases in the middle. CDR3 length: 13 amino acids. Germline V CDR1 and CDR2: KGHDR, SFDVKD. CDR3 protein: CATRAPLGDEAFF. The CDR3 DNA is TGTGCCACCAGGGCACCTCTAGGGGATGAAGCTTTCTTT.

With regard to this clonotype: A read error may account for a junction end that differs from germline. The V gene is TRBV12-3 or TRBV12-4, the J gene TRBJ2-7, with 9 positions matching TRBD2. The CDR3 is made up of 15 amino acids. Here the CDR3 DNA reads TGTGCCAGCAGTTACGGAGCGGGGGGCTCCTGCGAGCAGTACTTC. This gives the protein CASSYGAGGSCEQYF.

This clonotype was seen more than once but under ten times. The chain employs TRBV7-8 and TRBJ1-6; D ambiguous. V lost 4 bases and J lost 7, with 8 bases in between. This CDR3 contains 13 residues. Germline-derived CDR1 and CDR2 are SGHVS and FQNEAQ. The CDR3 spells CASSSPTNSPLHF. CDR3 nucleotide sequence: TGTGCCAGCAGCTCACCAACGAATTCACCCCTCCACTTT.